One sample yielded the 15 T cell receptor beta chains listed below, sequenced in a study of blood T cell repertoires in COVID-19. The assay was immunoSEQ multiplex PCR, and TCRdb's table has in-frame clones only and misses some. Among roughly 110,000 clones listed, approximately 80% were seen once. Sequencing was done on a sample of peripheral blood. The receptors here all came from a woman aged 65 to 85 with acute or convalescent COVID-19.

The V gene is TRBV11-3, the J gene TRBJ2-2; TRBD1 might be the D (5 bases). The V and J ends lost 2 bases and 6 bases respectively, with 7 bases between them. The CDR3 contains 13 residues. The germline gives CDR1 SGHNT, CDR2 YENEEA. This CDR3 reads CASSLQGSGELFF. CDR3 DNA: TGTGCCAGCAGCTTACAGGGTTCCGGGGAGCTGTTTTTT.

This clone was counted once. Here the CDR3 reads CASSQEGASGGRSYNEQFF. CDR3 bases: TGTGCCAGCAGCCAAGAGGGGGCTAGCGGGGGGCGCTCCTACAATGAGCAGTTCTTC. This chain links TRBV3-1 (or the pseudogene TRBV3-2) with TRBJ2-1; TRBD2 matches at 11 bases. V lost 0 bases to trimming and J lost 0 bases; unmatched junction nucleotides: 7. The germline gives CDR1 LGHDT, CDR2 YNNKEL (reference sequence). This CDR3 comprises 19 residues.

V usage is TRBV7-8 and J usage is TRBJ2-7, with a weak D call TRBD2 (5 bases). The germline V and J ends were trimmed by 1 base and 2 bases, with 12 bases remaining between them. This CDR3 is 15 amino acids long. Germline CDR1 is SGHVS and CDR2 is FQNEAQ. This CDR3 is CASSLDRGPTYEQYF. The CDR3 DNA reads TGTGCCAGCAGCTTAGATCGAGGGCCGACCTACGAGCAGTACTTC.

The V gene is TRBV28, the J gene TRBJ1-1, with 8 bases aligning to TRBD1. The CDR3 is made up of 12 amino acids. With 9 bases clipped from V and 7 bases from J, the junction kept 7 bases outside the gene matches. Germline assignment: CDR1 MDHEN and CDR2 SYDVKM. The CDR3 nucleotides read TGTGCCAGTAATACAGGGGGTAATGAAGCTTTCTTT. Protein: CASNTGGNEAFF.

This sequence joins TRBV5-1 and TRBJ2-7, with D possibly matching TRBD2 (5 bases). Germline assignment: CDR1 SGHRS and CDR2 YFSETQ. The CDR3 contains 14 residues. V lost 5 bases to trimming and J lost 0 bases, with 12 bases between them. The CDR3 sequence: CASSEGPSSYEQYF. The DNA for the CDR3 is TGCGCCAGCAGTGAGGGCCCAAGCTCCTACGAGCAGTACTTC.

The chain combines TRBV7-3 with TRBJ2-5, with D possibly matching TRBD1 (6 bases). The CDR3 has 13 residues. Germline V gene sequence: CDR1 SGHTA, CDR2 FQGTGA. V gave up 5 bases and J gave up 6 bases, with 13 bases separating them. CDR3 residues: CASSIQGDKTQYF. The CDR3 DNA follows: TGTGCCAGCAGCATACAGGGCGACAAGACCCAGTACTTC.

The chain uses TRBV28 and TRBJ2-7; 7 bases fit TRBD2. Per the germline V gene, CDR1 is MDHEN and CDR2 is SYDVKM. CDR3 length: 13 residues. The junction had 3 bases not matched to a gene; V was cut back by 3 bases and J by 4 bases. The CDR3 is CASSLGRVYEQYF. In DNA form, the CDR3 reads TGTGCCAGCAGTTTGGGGAGGGTTTACGAGCAGTACTTC. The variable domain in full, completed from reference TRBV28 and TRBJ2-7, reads DVKVTQSSRYLVKRTGEKVFLECVQDMDHENMFWYRQDPGLGLRLIYFSYDVKMKEKGDIPEGYSVSREKKERFSLILESASTNQTSMYLCASSLGRVYEQYFGPGTRLTVT.

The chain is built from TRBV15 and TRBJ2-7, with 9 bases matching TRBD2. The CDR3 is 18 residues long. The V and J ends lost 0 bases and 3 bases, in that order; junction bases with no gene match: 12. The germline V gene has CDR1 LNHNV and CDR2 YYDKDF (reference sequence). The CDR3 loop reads CATSREGSGGVGFYEQYF. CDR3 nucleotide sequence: TGTGCCACCAGCAGAGAAGGTAGCGGGGGCGTTGGGTTCTACGAGCAGTACTTC.

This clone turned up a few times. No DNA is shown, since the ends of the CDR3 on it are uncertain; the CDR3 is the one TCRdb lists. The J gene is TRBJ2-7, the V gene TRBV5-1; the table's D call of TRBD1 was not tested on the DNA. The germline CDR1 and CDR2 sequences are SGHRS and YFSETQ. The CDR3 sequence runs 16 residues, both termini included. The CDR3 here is CASSFGPGQGVHEQYF.

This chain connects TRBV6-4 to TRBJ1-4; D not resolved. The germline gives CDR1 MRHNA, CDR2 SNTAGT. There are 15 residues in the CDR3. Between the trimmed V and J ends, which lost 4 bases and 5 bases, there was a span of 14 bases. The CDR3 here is CASSGRRQTNEKLFF. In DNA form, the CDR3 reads TGTGCCAGCAGTGGACGGAGGCAGACGAATGAAAAACTGTTTTTT.

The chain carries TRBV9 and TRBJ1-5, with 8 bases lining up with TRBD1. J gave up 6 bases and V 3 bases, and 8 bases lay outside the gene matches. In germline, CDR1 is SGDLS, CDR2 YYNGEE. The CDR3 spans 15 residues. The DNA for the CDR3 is TGTGCCAGCAGCGCCTTGACAGGGGAGGGTCAGCCCCAGCATTTT. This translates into CASSALTGEGQPQHF.

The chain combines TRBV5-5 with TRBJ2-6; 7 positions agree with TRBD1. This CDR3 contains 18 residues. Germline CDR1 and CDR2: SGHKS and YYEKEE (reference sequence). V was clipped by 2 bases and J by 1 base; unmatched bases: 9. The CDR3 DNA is TGTGCCAGCAGCTTTACCGGGACAGCTCGGTCTGGGGCCAACGTCCTGACTTTC. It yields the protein CASSFTGTARSGANVLTF.

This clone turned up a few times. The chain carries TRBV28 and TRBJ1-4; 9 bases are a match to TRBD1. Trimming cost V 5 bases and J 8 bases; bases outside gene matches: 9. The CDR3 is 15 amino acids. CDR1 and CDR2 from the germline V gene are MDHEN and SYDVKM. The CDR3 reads CASSKQTGGFEKLFF. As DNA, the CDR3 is TGTGCCAGCAGTAAACAGACAGGGGGGTTCGAAAAACTGTTTTTT.

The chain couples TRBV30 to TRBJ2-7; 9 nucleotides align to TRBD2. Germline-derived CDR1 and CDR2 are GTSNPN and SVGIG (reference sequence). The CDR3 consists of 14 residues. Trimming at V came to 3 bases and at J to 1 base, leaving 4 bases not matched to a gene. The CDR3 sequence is CAWRSGRRSYEQYF. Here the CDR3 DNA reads TGTGCCTGGAGGAGCGGGAGGAGGTCCTACGAGCAGTACTTC.

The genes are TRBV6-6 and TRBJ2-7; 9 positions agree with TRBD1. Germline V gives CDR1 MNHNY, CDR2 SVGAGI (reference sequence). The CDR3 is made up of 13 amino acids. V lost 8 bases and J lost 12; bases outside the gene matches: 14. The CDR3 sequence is CASQREGQGILYF. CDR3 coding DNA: TGTGCCAGCCAGAGAGAGGGACAGGGTATTCTGTACTTC.